The 22 T cell receptor beta chains below were found in one sample sequenced in a study of T cells in Graves' hyperthyroidism and ophthalmopathy. Authors of the study amplified TCR beta CDR3 regions from RNA transcripts. A first-round RT-PCR of the TCR CDR3 used the HTBI primer set. Via MiXCR, TCRdb re-called the multiplex PCR reads, giving one row per CDR3 protein. The sample has about 290,000 distinct CDR3 sequences, 15% to 20% seen once. Sequenced sample: blood. The receptor set was obtained from a man under 40 with Graves' hyperthyroidism.

On this clonotype: A much larger clone sits a single nucleotide away, making a read error possible. V is TRBV7-8 and J is TRBJ2-5; possibly TRBD2 for D (6 bases). Deletions cut 0 bases from V and 3 bases from J, with 8 bases between. CDR3 length: 14 residues. Looked up from germline, CDR1 is SGHVS and CDR2 is FQNEAQ. The CDR3 nucleotides are TGTGCCAGCAGCTTAGCGCGCGGGAAAGAGACCCAGTACTTC. This translates into CASSLARGKETQYF.

This clonotype was seen a handful of times. The chain employs TRBV30 and TRBJ2-1; a possible D gene is TRBD1 (5 bases). V lost 0 bases to trimming and J lost 10 bases, with 7 bases between them. The CDR3 is 11 amino acids. In germline, CDR1 is GTSNPN, CDR2 SVGIG (reference sequence). CDR3 residues: CAWSVRTEQFF. The CDR3 DNA reads as TGTGCCTGGAGTGTTAGGACAGAGCAGTTCTTC.

Many counts were recorded for this clonotype. This chain uses TRBV30 with TRBJ1-5; the D gene is possibly TRBD1 (6 bases). CDR1 and CDR2 (germline): GTSNPN, SVGIG (reference sequence). V gave up 7 bases and J gave up 4 bases, with 14 bases separating them. CDR3 length: 13 amino acids. Written as DNA, the CDR3 is TGTGCCTATGCAGGGGACCTGAATCAGCCCCAGCATTTT. Its translation is CAYAGDLNQPQHF.

This clonotype was counted many times. The rearrangement joins TRBV6-2 or TRBV6-3 to TRBJ2-7, with a possible D match to TRBD1 (5 bases). The V end was cut by 4 bases, the J end by 6 bases, with 19 bases between. Germline CDR1 reads MNHEY; CDR2 reads SVGEGT. The length of the CDR3 is 15 residues. The CDR3 loop is CASSSVIGAGTEQYF. In DNA, the CDR3 is TGTGCCAGCAGTTCCGTGATTGGGGCTGGAACCGAGCAGTACTTC.

This chain uses TRBV30 with TRBJ2-1, with D unresolved. This CDR3 is built from 13 residues. Germline CDR1 reads GTSNPN; CDR2 reads SVGIG (reference sequence). Trimming stripped 7 bases from V and 0 bases from J, with 10 bases between. The CDR3 DNA reads as TGTGCCTCCCAACATAGCTCCTACAATGAGCAGTTCTTC. Its protein product is CASQHSSYNEQFF.

A few counts support this clonotype. This chain uses TRBV7-2 with TRBJ2-7; D ambiguous. Germline loops: CDR1 SGHTA, CDR2 FQGNSA. CDR3 length: 13 residues. V was shortened by 2 bases and J by 3 bases, with 8 bases between the two germline ends. The CDR3 loop reads CASSLWRGYEQYF. The CDR3 region has the DNA TGTGCCAGCAGCTTATGGCGAGGCTACGAGCAGTACTTC.

This clonotype was observed many times. The chain joins TRBV27 to TRBJ1-5; the D is unclear. Germline V gene sequence: CDR1 MNHEY, CDR2 SMNVEV (reference sequence). This CDR3 is built from 14 residues. The germline V and J ends were trimmed by 5 bases and 2 bases, with 10 bases remaining between them. The CDR3 nucleotides are TGTGCCAGCAGTCCTGGCGCTGGCAATCAGCCCCAGCATTTT. Protein product: CASSPGAGNQPQHF.

At least ten counts were recorded for this clonotype. The J gene is TRBJ1-3, the V gene TRBV27; unclear D gene. CDR1 and CDR2 from the germline V gene are MNHEY and SMNVEV (reference sequence). The CDR3 loop spans 14 amino acids. V dropped 6 bases and J dropped 2 bases, with 11 bases sitting between them. Here the CDR3 DNA reads TGTGCCAGCAGGTCTTGGGCGGCTGGAAACACCATATATTTT. Translating gives CASRSWAAGNTIYF.

Remarks on this clonotype: The junction departs from the called germline gene at one end, perhaps through a read error. The chain uses TRBV2 and TRBJ2-7; weak D call: TRBD2 (5 bases). Germline assignment: CDR1 SNHLY and CDR2 FYNNEI. This CDR3 is 12 amino acids long. The CDR3 bases are TGTGCCAGCAGTGTGCGGGCCTACGAGCAGTGCTTC. Encoded protein: CASSVRAYEQCF.

This clonotype was recorded many times. The V and J genes are TRBV10-3 and TRBJ1-1; 7 nucleotides align to TRBD1. J lost 11 bases, V lost 4 bases, and 7 bases had no gene match. This CDR3 has 12 amino acids. CDR1 and CDR2 (germline): ENHRY, SYGVKD. The CDR3 spells CAISGNDRDAFF. The CDR3 DNA reads as TGTGCCATCAGTGGTAATGACAGGGACGCTTTCTTT.

This chain joins TRBV6-8 and TRBJ1-2; D gene uncertain. Germline V gives CDR1 MNHGY, CDR2 SAAAGT. The CDR3 is 13 residues long. The V and J ends lost 4 bases and 2 bases respectively, with 8 bases between them. The CDR3 reads CASSSLGNYGYTF. The CDR3 DNA follows: TGTGCCAGCAGTTCACTGGGAAACTATGGCTACACCTTC.

This clonotype was detected many times. The J gene is TRBJ2-3, the V gene TRBV7-8; D not certain. Germline V lookup: CDR1 SGHVS, CDR2 FQNEAQ. Between the trimmed V and J ends, which lost 1 base and 1 base, there was a span of 9 bases. The CDR3 has 15 amino acids. The CDR3 DNA is TGTGCCAGCAGCTTAGAGTTAGCCGGCACAGATACGCAGTATTTT. This codes for CASSLELAGTDTQYF.

This clonotype was picked up many times. The rearrangement links TRBV11-2 to TRBJ2-2; D is tentatively TRBD1 or TRBD2 (5 bases each). Trimming took 2 bases from V and 2 from J, leaving 24 bases between them. The CDR3 loop spans 20 amino acids. CDR1 SGHAT and CDR2 FQNNGV come from the germline V gene. CDR3 in DNA: TGTGCCAGCAGCTTACAAGTATTTTTAGGCCAGGGAGAAAACACCGGGGAGCTGTTTTTT. It codes for CASSLQVFLGQGENTGELFF.

This clonotype has a count of ten or more. The chain employs TRBV12-3 or TRBV12-4 and TRBJ2-7, with D hard to call. Deletions cut 4 bases from V and 9 bases from J, with 10 bases between. The CDR3 covers 11 residues. The CDR3 DNA follows: TGTGCCAGCAGTTCCGCGGTGTTGCAGTACTTC. This codes for CASSSAVLQYF.

This clonotype showed up just a few times. J is TRBJ1-2 and V is TRBV5-6; a possible D gene is TRBD1 (6 bases). Germline CDR1 and CDR2: SGHDT and YYEEEE. This CDR3 spans 19 amino acids. The V gene lost 4 bases and the J gene lost 3 bases, with 28 bases spanning the gap. CDR3 sequence reads: CASSPSSRRTAKVDYGYTF. Written as DNA, the CDR3 is TGTGCCAGCAGCCCGTCCAGCAGGAGGACAGCGAAAGTAGACTATGGCTACACCTTC.

This clonotype has ten or more counts. The rearrangement uses TRBV9 and TRBJ1-4, with D possibly being TRBD1 (5 bases). The CDR3 sequence is 14 residues long. Trimming cost V 4 bases and J 11 bases, with 18 bases left between them. Germline V gene sequence: CDR1 SGDLS, CDR2 YYNGEE. The CDR3 DNA is TGTGCCAGCAGCTACCGGGACGGTGAGGGGAAACTGTTTTTT. It translates to CASSYRDGEGKLFF. The variable domain in full, with the rest retrieved from reference TRBV9 and TRBJ1-4, is DSGVTQTPKHLITATGQRVTLRCSPRSGDLSVYWYQQSLDQGLQFLIQYYNGEERAKGNILERFSAQQFPDLHSELNLSSLELGDSALYFCASSYRDGEGKLFFGSGTQLSVL.

This clonotype was observed a handful of times. The rearrangement links TRBV7-9 to TRBJ2-1; 13 bases match TRBD2. After removal of 7 bases from V and 10 bases from J, the junction contained 13 bases not matched to a gene. The CDR3 extends over 16 amino acids. The germline V gene has CDR1 SEHNR and CDR2 FQNEAQ (reference sequence). The CDR3 protein is CASTKTSGRDREEQFF. CDR3 DNA: TGTGCCAGCACCAAAACTAGCGGGAGGGACAGAGAGGAGCAGTTCTTC.

This clonotype appeared a few times. The rearrangement joins TRBV7-9 to TRBJ2-3, with 7 bases aligning to TRBD2. The V and J ends lost 11 bases and 5 bases, in that order; junction bases with no gene match: 13. CDR3 length: 14 amino acids. Per the germline V gene, CDR1 is SEHNR and CDR2 is FQNEAQ (reference sequence). The CDR3 nucleotides are TGTGCCGGAGGAGAGCGGAGGGAGGGAGATACGCAGTATTTT. Amino acids: CAGGERREGDTQYF.

This clonotype turned up a few times. The V gene is TRBV29-1, the J gene TRBJ2-7; TRBD2 matches 8 bases. V lost 0 bases, J lost 1 base, and 5 bases stayed unmatched. Germline CDR1 and CDR2: SQVTM and ANQGSEA. The CDR3 is 15 amino acids. CDR3 sequence: CSVEDQAGESYEQYF. CDR3 nucleotide sequence: TGCAGCGTTGAAGATCAAGCGGGAGAGTCCTACGAGCAGTACTTC.

This clonotype was seen repeatedly, ten times or more. The junction differs from germline at one of its ends, possibly a read error. The chain joins TRBV11-3 to TRBJ1-1, with D maybe TRBD1 (6 bases). This CDR3 comprises 16 residues. Germline V gene sequence: CDR1 SGHNT, CDR2 YENEEA. The CDR3 here is CANSFGRGNVNTEAFF. CDR3 nucleotide sequence: TGTGCCAACAGCTTTGGGAGGGGGAACGTGAACACTGAAGCTTTCTTT.

The rearrangement joins TRBV24-1 to TRBJ2-5; TRBD1 is a possible D gene (6 bases). Germline CDR1 and CDR2: KGHDR and SFDVKD. V was trimmed by 3 bases and J by 3 bases, leaving 7 bases between them. This CDR3 is 13 amino acids long. The DNA for the CDR3 is TGTGCCACCAGTGATCGACAGGAAGAGACCCAGTACTTC. It yields the protein CATSDRQEETQYF.

The gene calls are TRBV20-1 and TRBJ2-5, with 11 positions matching TRBD2. Per the germline V gene, CDR1 is DFQATT and CDR2 is SNEGSKA (reference sequence). The CDR3 loop spans 13 amino acids. The CDR3: CSEVTSGKETQYF. The CDR3 DNA reads as TGCAGCGAGGTGACTAGCGGGAAGGAGACCCAGTACTTC.